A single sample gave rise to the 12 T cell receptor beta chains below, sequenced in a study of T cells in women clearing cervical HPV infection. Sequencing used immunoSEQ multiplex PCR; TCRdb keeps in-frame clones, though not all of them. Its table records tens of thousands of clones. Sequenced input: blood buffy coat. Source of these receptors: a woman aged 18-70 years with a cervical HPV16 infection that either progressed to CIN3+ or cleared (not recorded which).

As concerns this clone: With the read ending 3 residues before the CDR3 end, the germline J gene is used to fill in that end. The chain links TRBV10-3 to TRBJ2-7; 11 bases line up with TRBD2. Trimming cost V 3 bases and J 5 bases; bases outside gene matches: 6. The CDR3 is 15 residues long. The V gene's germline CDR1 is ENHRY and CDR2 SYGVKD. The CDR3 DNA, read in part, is TGTGCCATCAGTGACCCTAGCGGGGGGTCTCACGAG. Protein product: CAISDPSGGSHE. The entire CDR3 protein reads CAISDPSGGSHEQYF.

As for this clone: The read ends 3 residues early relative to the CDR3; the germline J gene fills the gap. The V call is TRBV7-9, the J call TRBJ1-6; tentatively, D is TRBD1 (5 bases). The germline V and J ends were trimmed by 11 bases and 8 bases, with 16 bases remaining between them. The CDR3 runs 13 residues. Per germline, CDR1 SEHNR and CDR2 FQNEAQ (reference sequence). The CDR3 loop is CAASGGWHSPLHF. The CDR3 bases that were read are TGTGCCGCTTCGGGGGGGTGGCATTCACCC.

The CDR3 region is CASRSTGGLYNEQFF. The CDR3 DNA, read in part, is TGCGCCAGCAGGTCAACAGGGGGCCTCTACAATGAG. This chain links TRBV5-1 with TRBJ2-1; TRBD1 agrees at 9 bases. With the read ending 3 residues before the CDR3 end, the germline J gene is used to fill in that end. The germline CDR1 and CDR2 sequences are SGHRS and YFSETQ. V shed 5 bases, J shed 3 bases, and the junction held 6 bases outside the gene matches. The CDR3 runs to 15 residues.

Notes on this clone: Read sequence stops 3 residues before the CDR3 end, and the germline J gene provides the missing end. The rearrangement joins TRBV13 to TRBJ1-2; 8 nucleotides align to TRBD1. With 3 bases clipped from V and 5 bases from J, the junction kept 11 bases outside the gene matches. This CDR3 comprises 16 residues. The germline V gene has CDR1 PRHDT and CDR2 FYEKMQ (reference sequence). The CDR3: CASSFSSGGARYGYTF. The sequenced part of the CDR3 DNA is TGTGCCAGCAGCTTTTCGTCAGGGGGCGCGCGATATGGC.

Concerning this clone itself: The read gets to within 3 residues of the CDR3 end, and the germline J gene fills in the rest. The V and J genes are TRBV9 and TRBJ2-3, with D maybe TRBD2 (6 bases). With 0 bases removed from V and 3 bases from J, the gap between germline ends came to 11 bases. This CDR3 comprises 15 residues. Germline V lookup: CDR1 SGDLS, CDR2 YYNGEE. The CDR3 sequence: CASSVGVSGTDTQYF. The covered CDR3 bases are TGTGCCAGCAGCGTAGGGGTTAGCGGAACAGATACG.

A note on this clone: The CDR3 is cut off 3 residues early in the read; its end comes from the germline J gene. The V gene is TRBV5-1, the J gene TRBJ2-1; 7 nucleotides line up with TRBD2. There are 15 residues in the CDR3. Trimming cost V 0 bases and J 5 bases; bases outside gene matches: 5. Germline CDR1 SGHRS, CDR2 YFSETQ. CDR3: CASSLGGAGDNEQFF. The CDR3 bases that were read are TGCGCCAGCAGCTTGGGTGGCGCGGGGGACAATGAG.

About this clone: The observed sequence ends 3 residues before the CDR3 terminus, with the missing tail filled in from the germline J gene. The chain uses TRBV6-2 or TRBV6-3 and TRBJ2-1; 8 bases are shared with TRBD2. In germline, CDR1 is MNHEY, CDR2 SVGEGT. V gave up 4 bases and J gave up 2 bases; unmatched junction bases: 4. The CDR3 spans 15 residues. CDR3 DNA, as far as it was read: TGTGCCAGCAGTTTTATAGCGGGACCCTACAATGAG. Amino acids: CASSFIAGPYNE. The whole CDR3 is CASSFIAGPYNEQFF.

The covered CDR3 bases are TGTGCCAGCAGTCCTCGGGAGGGGTCTTCACCC. Translated: CASSPREGSSP. The complete CDR3 reads CASSPREGSSPLHF. J is TRBJ1-6 and V is TRBV28; tentative D call: TRBD1 (5 bases). The read halts 3 residues ahead of the CDR3 end, with the missing end drawn from the germline J gene. CDR3 length: 14 residues. Trimming pared 5 bases from V and 9 bases from J, leaving 14 bases between. Germline CDR1 and CDR2: MDHEN and SYDVKM.

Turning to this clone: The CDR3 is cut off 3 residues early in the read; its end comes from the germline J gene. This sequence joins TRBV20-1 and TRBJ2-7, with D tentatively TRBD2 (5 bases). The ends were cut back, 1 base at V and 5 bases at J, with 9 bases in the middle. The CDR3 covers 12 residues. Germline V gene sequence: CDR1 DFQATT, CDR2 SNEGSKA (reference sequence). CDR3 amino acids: CSARGLANEQYF. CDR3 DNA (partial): TGCAGTGCTAGAGGCCTAGCCAACGAG.

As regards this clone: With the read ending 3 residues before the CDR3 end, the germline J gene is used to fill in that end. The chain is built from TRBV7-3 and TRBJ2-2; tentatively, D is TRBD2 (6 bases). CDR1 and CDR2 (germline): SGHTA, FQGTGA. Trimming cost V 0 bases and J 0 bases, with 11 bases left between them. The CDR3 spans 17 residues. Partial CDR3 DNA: TGTGCCAGCAGCTTAACGTTGGTAGCGGCGAACACCGGGGAG. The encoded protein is CASSLTLVAANTGE. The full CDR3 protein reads CASSLTLVAANTGELFF.

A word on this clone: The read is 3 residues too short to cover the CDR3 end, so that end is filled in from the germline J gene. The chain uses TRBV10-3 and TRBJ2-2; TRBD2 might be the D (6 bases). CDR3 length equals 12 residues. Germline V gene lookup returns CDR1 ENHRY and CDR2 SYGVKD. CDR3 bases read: TGTGCCGCGGGCGGGGAAAATTCACCG. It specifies CAAGGENSP. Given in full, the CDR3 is CAAGGENSPLFF.

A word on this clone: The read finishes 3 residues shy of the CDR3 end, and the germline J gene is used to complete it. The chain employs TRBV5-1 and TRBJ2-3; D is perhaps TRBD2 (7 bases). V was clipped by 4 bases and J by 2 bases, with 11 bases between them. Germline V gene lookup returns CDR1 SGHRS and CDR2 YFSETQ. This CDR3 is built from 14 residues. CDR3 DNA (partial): TGCGCCAGCAGCAACGGGGGGCCCACAGATACG. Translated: CASSNGGPTDT. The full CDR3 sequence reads CASSNGGPTDTQYF.